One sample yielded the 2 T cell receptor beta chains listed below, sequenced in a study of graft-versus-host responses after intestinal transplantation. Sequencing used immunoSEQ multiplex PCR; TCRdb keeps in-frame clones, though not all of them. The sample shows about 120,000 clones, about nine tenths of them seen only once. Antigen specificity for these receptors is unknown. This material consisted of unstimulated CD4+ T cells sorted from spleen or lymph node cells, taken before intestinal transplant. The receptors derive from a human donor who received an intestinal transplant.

In DNA, the CDR3 is TGTGCCAGCAGCTTCGGGGGGCGCAAAGAGACCCAGTACTTC. This gives the protein CASSFGGRKETQYF. This chain uses TRBV7-2 with TRBJ2-5; TRBD2 might be the D (7 bases). From germline, CDR1 is SGHTA and CDR2 FQGNSA. The V and J ends lost 3 bases and 3 bases respectively, with 11 bases between them. This CDR3 has 14 amino acids.

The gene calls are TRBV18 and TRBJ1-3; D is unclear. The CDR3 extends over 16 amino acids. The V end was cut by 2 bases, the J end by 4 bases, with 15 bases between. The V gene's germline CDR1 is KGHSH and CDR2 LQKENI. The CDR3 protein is CASSPGLDGRGNTIYF. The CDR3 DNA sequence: TGTGCCAGCTCACCAGGACTGGACGGCCGAGGAAACACCATATATTTT.